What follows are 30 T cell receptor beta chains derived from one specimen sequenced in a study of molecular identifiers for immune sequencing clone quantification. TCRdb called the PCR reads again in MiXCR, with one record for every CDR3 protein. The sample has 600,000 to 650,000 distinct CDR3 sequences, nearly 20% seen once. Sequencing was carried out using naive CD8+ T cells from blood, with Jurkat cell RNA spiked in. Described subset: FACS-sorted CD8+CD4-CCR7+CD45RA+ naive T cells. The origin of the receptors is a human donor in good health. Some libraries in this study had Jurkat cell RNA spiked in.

This CDR3 is CASTSGTSGGPTYNEQFF. CDR3 in DNA: TGTGCCAGCACCTCTGGGACTAGCGGGGGGCCCACCTACAATGAGCAGTTCTTC. This chain links TRBV27 with TRBJ2-1; 15 bases agree with TRBD2. This CDR3 has 18 residues. Losses at the gene ends were 7 bases for V and 2 bases for J; bases not matched to a gene: 9. Germline V gene sequence: CDR1 MNHEY, CDR2 SMNVEV (reference sequence).

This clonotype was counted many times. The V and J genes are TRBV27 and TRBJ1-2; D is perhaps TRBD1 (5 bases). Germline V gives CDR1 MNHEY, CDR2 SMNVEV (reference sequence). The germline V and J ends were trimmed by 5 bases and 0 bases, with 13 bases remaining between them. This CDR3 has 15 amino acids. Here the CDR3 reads CASSPTVKANYGYTF. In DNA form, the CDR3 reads TGTGCCAGCAGTCCGACAGTTAAAGCTAACTATGGCTACACCTTC.

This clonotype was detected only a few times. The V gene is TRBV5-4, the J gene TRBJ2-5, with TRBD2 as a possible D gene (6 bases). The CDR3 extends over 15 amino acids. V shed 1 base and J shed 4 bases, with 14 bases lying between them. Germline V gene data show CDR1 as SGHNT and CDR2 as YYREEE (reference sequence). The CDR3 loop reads CASSLFLALGETQYF. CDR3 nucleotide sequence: TGTGCCAGCAGCTTGTTCCTAGCGTTGGGAGAGACCCAGTACTTC.

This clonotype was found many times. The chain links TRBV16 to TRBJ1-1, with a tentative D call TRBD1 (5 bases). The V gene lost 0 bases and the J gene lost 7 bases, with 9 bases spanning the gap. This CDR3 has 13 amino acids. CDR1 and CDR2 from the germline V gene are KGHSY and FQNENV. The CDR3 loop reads CASSQSGRDEAFF. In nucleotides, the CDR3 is TGTGCCAGCAGCCAATCGGGCAGGGATGAAGCTTTCTTT.

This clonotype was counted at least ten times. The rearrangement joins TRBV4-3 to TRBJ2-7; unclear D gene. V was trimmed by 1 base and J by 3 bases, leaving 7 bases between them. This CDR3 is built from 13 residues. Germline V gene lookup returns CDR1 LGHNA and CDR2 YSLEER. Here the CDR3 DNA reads TGCGCCAGCAGCCAAGTTGACGGCTACGAGCAGTACTTC. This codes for CASSQVDGYEQYF.

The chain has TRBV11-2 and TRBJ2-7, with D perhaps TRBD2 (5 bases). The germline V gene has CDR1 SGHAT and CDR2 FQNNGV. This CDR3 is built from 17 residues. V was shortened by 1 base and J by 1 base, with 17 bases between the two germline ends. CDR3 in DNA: TGTGCCAGCAGCTTAGTGTCTAGCAGAATGGTGTCCTACGAGCAGTACTTC. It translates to CASSLVSSRMVSYEQYF.

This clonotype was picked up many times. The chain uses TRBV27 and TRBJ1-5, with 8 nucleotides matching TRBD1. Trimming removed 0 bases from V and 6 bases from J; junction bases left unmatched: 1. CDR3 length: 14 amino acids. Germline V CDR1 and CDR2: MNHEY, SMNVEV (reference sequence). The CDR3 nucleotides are TGTGCCAGCAGTTTATCGGACAGGGTTCAGCCCCAGCATTTT. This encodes CASSLSDRVQPQHF.

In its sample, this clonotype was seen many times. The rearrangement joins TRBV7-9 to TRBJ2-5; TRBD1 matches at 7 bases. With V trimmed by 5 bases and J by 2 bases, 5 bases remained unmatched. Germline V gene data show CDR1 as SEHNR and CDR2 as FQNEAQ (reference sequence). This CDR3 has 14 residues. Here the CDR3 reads CASSTGVGQETQYF. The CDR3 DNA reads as TGTGCCAGCAGCACAGGGGTAGGGCAAGAGACCCAGTACTTC.

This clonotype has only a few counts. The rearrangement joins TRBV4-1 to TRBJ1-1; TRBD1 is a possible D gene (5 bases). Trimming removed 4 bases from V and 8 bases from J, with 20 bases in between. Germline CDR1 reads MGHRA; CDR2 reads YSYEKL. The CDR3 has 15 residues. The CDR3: CASSPIQGERQEAFF. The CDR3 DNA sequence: TGCGCCAGCAGCCCCATCCAGGGTGAACGGCAGGAAGCTTTCTTT.

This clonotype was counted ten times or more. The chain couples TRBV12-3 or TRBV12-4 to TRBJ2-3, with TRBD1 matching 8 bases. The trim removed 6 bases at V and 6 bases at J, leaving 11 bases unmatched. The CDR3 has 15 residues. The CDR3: CASRTGVFASDTQYF. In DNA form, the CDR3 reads TGTGCCAGCAGGACAGGGGTCTTTGCGTCTGATACGCAGTATTTT.

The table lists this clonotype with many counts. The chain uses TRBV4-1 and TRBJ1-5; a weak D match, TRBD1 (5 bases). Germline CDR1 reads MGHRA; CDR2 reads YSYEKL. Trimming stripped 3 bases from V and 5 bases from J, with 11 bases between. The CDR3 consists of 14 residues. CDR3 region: CASSQFIGDQPQHF. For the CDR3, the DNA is TGCGCCAGCAGCCAGTTCATAGGGGATCAGCCCCAGCATTTT.

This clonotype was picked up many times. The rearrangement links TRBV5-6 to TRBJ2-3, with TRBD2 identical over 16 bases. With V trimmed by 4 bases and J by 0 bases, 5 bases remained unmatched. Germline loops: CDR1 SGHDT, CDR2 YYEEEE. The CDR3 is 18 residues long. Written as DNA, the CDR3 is TGTGCCAGCAGCGATGGGACTAGCGGGAGGGCTAGCACAGATACGCAGTATTTT. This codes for CASSDGTSGRASTDTQYF.

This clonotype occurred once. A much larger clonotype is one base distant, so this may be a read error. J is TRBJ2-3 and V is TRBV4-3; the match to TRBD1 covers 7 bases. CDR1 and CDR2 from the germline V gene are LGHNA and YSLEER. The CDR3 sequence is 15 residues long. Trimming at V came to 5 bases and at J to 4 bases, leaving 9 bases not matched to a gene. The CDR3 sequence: CASSRRTGASDTQYF. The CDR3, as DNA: TGCGCCAGCAGCAGACGGACAGGAGCCTCAGATACGCAGTATTTT.

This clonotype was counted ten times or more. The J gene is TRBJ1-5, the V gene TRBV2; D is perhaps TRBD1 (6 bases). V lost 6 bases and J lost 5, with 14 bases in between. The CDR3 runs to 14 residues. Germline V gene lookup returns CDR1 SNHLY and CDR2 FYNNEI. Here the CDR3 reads CASRDSRHDQPQHF. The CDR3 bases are TGTGCCAGCAGGGACAGCCGACATGATCAGCCCCAGCATTTT.

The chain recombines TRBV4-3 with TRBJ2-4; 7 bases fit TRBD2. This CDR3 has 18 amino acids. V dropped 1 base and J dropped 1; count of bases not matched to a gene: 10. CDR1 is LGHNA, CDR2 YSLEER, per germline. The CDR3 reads CASSQGPVGGEAKNIQYF. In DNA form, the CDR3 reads TGCGCCAGCAGCCAAGGCCCCGTGGGAGGGGAGGCCAAAAACATTCAGTACTTC.

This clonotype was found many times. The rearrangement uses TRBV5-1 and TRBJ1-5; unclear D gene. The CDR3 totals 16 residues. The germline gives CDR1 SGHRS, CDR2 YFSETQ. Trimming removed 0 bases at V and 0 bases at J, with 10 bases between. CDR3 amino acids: CASSLEGSYSNQPQHF. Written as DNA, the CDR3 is TGCGCCAGCAGCTTGGAGGGTAGTTATAGCAATCAGCCCCAGCATTTT.

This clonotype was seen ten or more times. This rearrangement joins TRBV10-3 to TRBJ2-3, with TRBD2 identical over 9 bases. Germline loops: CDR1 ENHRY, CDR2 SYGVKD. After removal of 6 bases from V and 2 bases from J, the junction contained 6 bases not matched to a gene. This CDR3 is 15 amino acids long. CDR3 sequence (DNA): TGTGCCATCAGCGCGGGGGGGGATTTCACAGATACGCAGTATTTT. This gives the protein CAISAGGDFTDTQYF.

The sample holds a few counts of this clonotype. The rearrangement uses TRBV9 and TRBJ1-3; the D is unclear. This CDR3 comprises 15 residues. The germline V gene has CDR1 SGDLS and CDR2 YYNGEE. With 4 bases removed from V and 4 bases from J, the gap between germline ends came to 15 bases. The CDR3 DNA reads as TGTGCCAGCAGCCACGGAGACGAGAAAGGAAACACCATATATTTT. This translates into CASSHGDEKGNTIYF.

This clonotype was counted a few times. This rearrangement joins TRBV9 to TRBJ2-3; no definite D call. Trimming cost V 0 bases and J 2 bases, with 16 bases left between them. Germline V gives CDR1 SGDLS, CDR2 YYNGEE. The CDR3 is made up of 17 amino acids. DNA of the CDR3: TGTGCCAGCAGCGTAGACCTTGCGGCTGGGATCACAGATACGCAGTATTTT. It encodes CASSVDLAAGITDTQYF.

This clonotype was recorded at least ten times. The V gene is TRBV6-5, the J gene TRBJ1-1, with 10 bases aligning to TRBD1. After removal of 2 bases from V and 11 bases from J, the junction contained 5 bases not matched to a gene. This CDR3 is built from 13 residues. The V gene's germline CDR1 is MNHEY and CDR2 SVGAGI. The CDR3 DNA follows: TGTGCCAGCAGTTACCCGACAGGGGGCGAGGCTTTCTTT. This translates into CASSYPTGGEAFF.

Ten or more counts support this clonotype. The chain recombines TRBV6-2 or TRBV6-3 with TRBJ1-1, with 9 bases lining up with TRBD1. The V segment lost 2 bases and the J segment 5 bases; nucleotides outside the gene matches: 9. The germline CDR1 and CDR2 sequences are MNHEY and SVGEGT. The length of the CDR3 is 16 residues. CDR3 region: CASSYPGTGTNTEAFF. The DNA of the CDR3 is TGTGCCAGCAGTTACCCCGGGACAGGGACTAATACTGAAGCTTTCTTT.

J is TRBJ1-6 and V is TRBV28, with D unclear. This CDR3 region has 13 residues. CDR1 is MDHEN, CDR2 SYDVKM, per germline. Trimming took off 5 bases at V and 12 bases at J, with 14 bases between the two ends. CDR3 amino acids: CASSDEVPKPLHF. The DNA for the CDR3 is TGTGCCAGCAGTGATGAGGTACCCAAACCCCTCCACTTT.

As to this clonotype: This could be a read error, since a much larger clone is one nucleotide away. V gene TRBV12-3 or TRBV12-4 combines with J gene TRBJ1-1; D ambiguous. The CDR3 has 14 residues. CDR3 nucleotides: TGTGCCAGCAGTGGTGACGGGTCGAACACTGAAGCTCTCTTT. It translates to CASSGDGSNTEALF.

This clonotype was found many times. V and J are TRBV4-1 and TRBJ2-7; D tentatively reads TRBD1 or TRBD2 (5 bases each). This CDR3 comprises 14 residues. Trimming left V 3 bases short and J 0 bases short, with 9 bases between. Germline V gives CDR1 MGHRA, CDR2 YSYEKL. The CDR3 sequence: CASSQGPSSYEQYF. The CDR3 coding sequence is TGCGCCAGCAGCCAGGGACCCAGCTCCTACGAGCAGTACTTC.

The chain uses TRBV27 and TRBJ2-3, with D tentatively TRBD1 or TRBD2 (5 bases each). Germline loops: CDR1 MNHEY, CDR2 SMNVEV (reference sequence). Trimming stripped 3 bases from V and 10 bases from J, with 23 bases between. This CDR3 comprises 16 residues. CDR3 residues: CASSFLGERGLGSQYF. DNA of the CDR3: TGTGCCAGCAGTTTTTTGGGGGAAAGGGGCTTAGGATCGCAGTATTTT.

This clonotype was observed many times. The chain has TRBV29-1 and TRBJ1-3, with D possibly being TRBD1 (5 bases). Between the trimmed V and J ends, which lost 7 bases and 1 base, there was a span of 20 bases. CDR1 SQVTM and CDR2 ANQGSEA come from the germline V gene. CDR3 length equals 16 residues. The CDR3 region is CSAGTDDLDSGNTIYF. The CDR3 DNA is TGCAGCGCAGGGACGGACGATCTCGATTCTGGAAACACCATATATTTT.

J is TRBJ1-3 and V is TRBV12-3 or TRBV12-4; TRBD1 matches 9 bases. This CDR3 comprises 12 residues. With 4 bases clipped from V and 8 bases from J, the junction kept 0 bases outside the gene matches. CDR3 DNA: TGTGCCAGCAGTTGGACAGGGGACACCATATATTTT. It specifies CASSWTGDTIYF.

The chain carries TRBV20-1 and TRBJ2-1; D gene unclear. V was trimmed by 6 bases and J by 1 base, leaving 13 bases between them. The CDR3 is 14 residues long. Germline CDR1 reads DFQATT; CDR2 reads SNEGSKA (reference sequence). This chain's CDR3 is CSATDGPSYNEQFF. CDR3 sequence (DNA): TGCAGTGCCACCGACGGACCATCCTACAATGAGCAGTTCTTC.

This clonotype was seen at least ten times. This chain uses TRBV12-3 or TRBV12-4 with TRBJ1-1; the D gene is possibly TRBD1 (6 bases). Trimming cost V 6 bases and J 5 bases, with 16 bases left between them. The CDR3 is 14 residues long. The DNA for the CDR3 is TGTGCCAGCAGCCCGGGACTAAGGGGGACTGAAGCTTTCTTT. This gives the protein CASSPGLRGTEAFF.

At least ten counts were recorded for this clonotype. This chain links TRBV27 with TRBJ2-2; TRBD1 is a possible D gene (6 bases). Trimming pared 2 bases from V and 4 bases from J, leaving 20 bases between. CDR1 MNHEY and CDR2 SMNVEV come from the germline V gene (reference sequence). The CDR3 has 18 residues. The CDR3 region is CASSLLSPSGVATGELFF. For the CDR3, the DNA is TGTGCCAGCAGTTTACTGAGCCCTTCAGGGGTGGCCACCGGGGAGCTGTTTTTT.